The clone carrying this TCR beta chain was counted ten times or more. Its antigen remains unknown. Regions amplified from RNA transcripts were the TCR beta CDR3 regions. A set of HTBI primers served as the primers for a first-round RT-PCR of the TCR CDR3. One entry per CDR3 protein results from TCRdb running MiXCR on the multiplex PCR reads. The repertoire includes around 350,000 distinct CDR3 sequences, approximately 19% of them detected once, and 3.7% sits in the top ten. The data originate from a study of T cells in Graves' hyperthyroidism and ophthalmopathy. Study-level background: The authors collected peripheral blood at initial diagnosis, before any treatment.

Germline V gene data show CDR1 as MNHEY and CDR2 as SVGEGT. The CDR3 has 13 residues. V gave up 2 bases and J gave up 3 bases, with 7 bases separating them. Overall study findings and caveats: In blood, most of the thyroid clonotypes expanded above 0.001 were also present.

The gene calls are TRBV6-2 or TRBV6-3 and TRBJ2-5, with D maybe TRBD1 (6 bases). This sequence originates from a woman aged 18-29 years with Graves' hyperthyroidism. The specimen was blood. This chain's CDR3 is CASSYRTEETQYF. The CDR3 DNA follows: TGTGCCAGCAGTTACCGGACAGAAGAGACCCAGTACTTC.